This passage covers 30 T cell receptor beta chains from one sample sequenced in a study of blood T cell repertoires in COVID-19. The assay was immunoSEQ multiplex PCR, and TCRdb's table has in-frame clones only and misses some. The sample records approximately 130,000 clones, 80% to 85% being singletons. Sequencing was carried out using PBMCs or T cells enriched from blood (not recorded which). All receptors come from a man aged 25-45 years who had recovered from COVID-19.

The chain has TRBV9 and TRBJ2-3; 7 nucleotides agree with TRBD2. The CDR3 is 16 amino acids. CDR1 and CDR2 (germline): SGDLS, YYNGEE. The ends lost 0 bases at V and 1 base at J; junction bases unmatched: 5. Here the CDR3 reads CASSVGPREGTDTQYF. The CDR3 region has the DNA TGTGCCAGCAGCGTAGGGCCCCGGGAGGGCACAGATACGCAGTATTTT.

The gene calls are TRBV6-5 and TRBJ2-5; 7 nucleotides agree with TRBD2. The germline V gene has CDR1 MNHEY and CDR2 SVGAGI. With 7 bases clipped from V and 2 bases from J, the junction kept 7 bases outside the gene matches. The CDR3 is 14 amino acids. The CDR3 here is CASKREGPQETQYF. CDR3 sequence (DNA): TGTGCCAGCAAGAGGGAGGGGCCTCAAGAGACCCAGTACTTC.

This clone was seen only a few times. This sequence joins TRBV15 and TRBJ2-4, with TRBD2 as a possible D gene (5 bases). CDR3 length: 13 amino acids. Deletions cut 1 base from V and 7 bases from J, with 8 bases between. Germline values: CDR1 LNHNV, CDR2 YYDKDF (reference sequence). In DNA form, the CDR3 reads TGTGCCACCAGCAGAGGGACGGGGAACATTCAGTACTTC. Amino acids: CATSRGTGNIQYF.

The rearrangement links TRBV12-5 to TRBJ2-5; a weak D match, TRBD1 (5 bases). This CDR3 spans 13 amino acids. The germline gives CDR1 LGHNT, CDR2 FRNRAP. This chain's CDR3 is CASRATLVETQYF. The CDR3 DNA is TGTGCCTCCAGGGCAACCCTGGTTGAGACCCAGTACTTC.

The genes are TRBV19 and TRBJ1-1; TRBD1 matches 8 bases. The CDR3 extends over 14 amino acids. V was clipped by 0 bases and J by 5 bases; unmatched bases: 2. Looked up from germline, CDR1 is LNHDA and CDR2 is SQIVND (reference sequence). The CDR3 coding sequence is TGTGCCAGTAGTATAGACAGGGGGCTGACTGAAGCTTTCTTT. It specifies CASSIDRGLTEAFF. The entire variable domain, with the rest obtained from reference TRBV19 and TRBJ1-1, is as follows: DGGITQSPKYLFRKEGQNVTLSCEQNLNHDAMYWYRQDPGQGLRLIYYSQIVNDFQKGDIAEGYSVSREKKESFPLTVTSAQKNPTAFYLCASSIDRGLTEAFFGQGTRLTVV.

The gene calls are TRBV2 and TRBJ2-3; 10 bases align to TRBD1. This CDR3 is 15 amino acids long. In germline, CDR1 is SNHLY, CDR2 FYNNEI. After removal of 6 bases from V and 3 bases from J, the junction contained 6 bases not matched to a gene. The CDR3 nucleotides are TGTGCCAGCAGCACCGACAGGGGGCGAACAGATACGCAGTATTTT. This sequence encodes CASSTDRGRTDTQYF.

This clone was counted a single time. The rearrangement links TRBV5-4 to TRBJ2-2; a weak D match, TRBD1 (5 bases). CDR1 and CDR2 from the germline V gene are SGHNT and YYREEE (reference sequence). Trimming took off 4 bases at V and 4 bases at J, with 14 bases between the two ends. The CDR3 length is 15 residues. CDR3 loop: CASSLDTRGTGELFF. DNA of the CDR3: TGTGCCAGCAGCCTGGACACCCGTGGCACCGGGGAGCTGTTTTTT.

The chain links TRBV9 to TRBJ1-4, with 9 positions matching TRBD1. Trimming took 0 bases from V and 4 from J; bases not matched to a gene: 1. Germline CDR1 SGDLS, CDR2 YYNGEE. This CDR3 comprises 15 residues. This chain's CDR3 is CASSVGDRVNEKLFF. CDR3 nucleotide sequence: TGTGCCAGCAGCGTAGGGGACAGGGTTAATGAAAAACTGTTTTTT.

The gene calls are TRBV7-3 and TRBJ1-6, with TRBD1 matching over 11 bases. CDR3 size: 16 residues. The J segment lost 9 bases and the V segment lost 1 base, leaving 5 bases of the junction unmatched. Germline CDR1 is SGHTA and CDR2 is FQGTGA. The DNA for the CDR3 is TGTGCCAGCAGCTTAATGGGACAGGGGGTTTTTTCACCCCTCCACTTT. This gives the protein CASSLMGQGVFSPLHF.

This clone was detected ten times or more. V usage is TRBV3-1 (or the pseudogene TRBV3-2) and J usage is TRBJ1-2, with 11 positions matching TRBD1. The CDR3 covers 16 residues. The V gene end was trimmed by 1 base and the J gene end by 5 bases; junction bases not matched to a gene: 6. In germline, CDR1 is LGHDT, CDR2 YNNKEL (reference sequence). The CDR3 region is CASSQGGTGGAYGYTF. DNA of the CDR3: TGTGCCAGCAGCCAAGGTGGGACAGGGGGTGCTTATGGCTACACCTTC.

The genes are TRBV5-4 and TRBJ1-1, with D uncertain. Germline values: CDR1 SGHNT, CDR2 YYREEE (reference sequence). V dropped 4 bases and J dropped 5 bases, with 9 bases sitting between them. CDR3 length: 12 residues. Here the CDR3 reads CASSPRDTEAFF. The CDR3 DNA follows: TGTGCCAGCAGCCCACGGGATACTGAAGCTTTCTTT.

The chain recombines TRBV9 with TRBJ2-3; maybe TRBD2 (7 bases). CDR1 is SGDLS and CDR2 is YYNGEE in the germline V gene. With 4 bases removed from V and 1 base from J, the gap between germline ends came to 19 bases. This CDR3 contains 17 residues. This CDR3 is CASSPPGGGGRTDTQYF. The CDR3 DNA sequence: TGTGCCAGCAGCCCGCCGGGGGGCGGAGGCCGCACAGATACGCAGTATTTT.

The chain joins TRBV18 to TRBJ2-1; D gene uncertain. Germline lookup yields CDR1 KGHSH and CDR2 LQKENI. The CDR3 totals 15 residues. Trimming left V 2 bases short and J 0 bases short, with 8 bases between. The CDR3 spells CASSPGPGSYNEQFF. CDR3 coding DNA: TGTGCCAGCTCACCAGGGCCAGGCTCCTACAATGAGCAGTTCTTC.

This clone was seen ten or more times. This CDR3 is CASSLVTQGNNEQFF. CDR3 in DNA: TGTGCCAGCAGCTTAGTAACACAGGGGAACAATGAGCAGTTCTTC. The V gene is TRBV11-2, the J gene TRBJ2-1; 7 bases map to TRBD1. The V gene end was trimmed by 1 base and the J gene end by 5 bases; junction bases not matched to a gene: 5. The CDR3 totals 15 residues. From germline, CDR1 is SGHAT and CDR2 FQNNGV.

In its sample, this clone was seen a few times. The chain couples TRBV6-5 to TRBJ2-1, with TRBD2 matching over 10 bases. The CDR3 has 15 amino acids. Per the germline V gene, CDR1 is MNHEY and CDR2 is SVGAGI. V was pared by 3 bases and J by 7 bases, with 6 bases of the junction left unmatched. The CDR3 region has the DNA TGTGCCAGCAGTTATACTAGCGGGAAACAAAATGAGCAGTTCTTC. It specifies CASSYTSGKQNEQFF.

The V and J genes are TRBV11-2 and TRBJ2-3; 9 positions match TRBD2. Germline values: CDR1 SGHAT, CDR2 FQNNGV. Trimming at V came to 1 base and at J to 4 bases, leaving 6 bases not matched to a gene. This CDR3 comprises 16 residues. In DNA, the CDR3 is TGTGCCAGCAGCTTAGGTGCGGGGGGGCCCGCAGATACGCAGTATTTT. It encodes CASSLGAGGPADTQYF.

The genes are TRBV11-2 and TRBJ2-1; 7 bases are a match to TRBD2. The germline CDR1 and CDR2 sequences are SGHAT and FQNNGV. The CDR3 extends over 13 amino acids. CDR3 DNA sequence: TGTTCTACCCAGCGGGACTCCTACAATGAGCAGTTCTTC. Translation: CSTQRDSYNEQFF.

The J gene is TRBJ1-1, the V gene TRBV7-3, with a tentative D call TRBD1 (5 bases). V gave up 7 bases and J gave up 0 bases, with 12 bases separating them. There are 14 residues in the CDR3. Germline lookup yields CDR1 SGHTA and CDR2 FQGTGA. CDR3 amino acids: CASKQGGVNTEAFF. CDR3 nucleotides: TGTGCCAGCAAACAAGGAGGGGTGAACACTGAAGCTTTCTTT.

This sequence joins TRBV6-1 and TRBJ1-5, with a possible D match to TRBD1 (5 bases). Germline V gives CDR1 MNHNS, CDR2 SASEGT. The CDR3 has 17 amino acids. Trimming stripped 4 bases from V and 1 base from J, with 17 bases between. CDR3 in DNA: TGTGCCAGCAGTGCCCGAGGGAGGGGAAGGAGCAATCAGCCCCAGCATTTT. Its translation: CASSARGRGRSNQPQHF.

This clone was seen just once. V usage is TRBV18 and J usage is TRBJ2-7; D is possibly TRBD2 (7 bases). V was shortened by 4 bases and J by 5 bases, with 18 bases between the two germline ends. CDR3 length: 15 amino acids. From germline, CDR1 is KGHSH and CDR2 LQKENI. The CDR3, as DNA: TGTGCCAGCTCACTTCTCGGCGGGGGCAGCGACGAGCAGTACGTC. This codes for CASSLLGGGSDEQYV.

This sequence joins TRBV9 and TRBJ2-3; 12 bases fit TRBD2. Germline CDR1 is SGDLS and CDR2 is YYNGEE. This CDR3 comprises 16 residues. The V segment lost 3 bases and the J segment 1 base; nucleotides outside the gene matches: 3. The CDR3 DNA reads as TGTGCCAGCAGCGCACGACTAGCGGGGGGCACAGATACGCAGTATTTT. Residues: CASSARLAGGTDTQYF.

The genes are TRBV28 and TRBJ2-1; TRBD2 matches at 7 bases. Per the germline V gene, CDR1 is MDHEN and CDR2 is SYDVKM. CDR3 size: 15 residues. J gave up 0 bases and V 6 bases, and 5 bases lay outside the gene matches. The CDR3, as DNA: TGTGCCAGCAGACCACTAGCGCGCTCCTACAATGAGCAGTTCTTC. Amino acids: CASRPLARSYNEQFF.

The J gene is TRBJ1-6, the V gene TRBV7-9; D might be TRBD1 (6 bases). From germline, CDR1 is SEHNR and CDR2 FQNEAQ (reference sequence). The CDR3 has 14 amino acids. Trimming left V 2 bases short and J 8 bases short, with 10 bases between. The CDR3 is CASSLTDRHSPLHF. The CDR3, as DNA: TGTGCCAGCAGCTTAACGGACAGACATTCACCCCTCCACTTT.

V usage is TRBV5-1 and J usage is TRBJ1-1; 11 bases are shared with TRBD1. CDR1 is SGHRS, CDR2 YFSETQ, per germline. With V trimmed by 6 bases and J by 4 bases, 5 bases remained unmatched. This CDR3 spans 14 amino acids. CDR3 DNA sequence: TGCGCCAGCATCCGGACAGGGGGCGGCACTGAAGCTTTCTTT. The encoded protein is CASIRTGGGTEAFF.

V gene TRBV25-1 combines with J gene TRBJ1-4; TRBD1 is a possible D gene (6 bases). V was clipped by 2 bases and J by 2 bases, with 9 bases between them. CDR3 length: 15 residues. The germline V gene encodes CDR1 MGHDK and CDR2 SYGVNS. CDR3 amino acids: CASSEETGTNEKLFF. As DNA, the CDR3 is TGTGCCAGCAGTGAAGAGACAGGCACTAATGAAAAACTGTTTTTT.

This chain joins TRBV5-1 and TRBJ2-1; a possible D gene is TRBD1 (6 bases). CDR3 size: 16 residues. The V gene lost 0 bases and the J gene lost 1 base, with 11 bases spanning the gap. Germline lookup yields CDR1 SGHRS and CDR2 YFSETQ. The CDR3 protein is CASSLEVGGSYNEQFF. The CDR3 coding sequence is TGCGCCAGCAGCTTGGAGGTAGGGGGATCCTACAATGAGCAGTTCTTC.

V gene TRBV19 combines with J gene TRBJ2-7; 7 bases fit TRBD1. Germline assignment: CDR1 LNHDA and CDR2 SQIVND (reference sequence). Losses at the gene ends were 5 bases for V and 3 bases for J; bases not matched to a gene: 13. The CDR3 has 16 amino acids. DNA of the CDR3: TGTGCCAGTAGTCCCGGGACAGCCGGGGCAGACTACGAGCAGTACTTC. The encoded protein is CASSPGTAGADYEQYF.

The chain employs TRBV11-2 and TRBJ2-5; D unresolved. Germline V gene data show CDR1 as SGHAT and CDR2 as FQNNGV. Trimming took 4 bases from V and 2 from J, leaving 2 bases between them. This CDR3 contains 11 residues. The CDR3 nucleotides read TGTGCCAGCAGCTCGCAAGAGACCCAGTACTTC. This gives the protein CASSSQETQYF. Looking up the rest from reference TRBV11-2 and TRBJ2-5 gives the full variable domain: EAGVAQSPRYKIIEKRQSVAFWCNPISGHATLYWYQQILGQGPKLLIQFQNNGVVDDSQLPKDRFSAERLKGVDSTLKIQPAKLEDSAVYLCASSSQETQYFGPGTRLLVL.

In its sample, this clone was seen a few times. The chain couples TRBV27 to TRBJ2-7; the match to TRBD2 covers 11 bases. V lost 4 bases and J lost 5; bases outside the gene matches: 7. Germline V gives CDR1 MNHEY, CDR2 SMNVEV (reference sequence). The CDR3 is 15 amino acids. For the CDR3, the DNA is TGTGCCAGCAGTTCAGGACTAGCGGGTTTAGACGAGCAGTACTTC. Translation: CASSSGLAGLDEQYF.

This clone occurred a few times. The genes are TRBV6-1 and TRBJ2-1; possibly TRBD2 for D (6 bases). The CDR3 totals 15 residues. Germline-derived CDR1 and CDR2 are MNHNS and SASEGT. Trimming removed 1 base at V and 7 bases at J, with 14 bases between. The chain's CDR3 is CASSEVGLGRNEQFF. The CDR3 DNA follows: TGTGCCAGCAGTGAAGTGGGGTTGGGGAGGAATGAGCAGTTCTTC.